This T cell receptor beta chain derives from a study of blood T cell repertoires in COVID-19. Study information: PBMCs, B-cell-depleted T cells, or T cells provided the cDNA or gDNA that made up the material.

Repertoires were generated with immunoSEQ multiplex PCR, while TCRdb's copy carries only in-frame clones and drops some. In the table there are more than 200,000 clones, 88% of which are singletons. The V gene end was trimmed by 3 bases and the J gene end by 4 bases; junction bases not matched to a gene: 12. Germline V CDR1 and CDR2: SGHNT, YYREEE (reference sequence). CDR3 length equals 17 residues. This chain joins TRBV5-4 and TRBJ1-4; 7 bases are shared with TRBD1. Input material: peripheral blood. The origin of this receptor is a woman aged 55 to 70 with acute or convalescent COVID-19. CDR3 sequence (DNA): TGTGCCAGCAGCTCGGCAGCCAACAGGGGCGGTAATGAAAAACTGTTTTTT. It yields the protein CASSSAANRGGNEKLFF.